Below are 12 T cell receptor beta chains sequenced from a single sample in a study of neurological immune-mediated disorders. TCRdb re-analysed the 5' RACE reads in MiXCR, keeping a single row per CDR3 protein. The data show about 52,000 distinct CDR3 sequences, around 3.5% seen once. Input material: PBMCs. The receptors were sampled from a man in his sixties with multiple sclerosis.

This clonotype has at least ten counts. The gene calls are TRBV20-1 and TRBJ2-5; 7 bases align to TRBD2. Germline values: CDR1 DFQATT, CDR2 SNEGSKA (reference sequence). J lost 8 bases, V lost 0 bases, and 9 bases had no gene match. The CDR3 loop spans 14 amino acids. The CDR3 protein is CSAREGGGLGTQYF. The CDR3 DNA reads as TGCAGTGCTAGAGAGGGGGGGGGATTAGGAACCCAGTACTTC.

This clonotype was picked up a small number of times. This chain links TRBV5-5 with TRBJ1-5, with unresolved D. Near its end, the DNA agrees better with TRBJ2-3, so the J call may be wrong. Germline CDR1 reads SGHKS; CDR2 reads YYEKEE (reference sequence). CDR3 length: 13 residues. The chain's CDR3 is CASSFNRNQPQYF. Written as DNA, the CDR3 is TGTGCCAGCAGCTTTAATCGCAATCAGCCCCAGTATTTT.

This clonotype has at least ten counts. This chain uses TRBV7-6 with TRBJ1-1; unclear D gene. The CDR3 contains 13 residues. V gave up 3 bases and J gave up 1 base, with 6 bases separating them. Germline assignment: CDR1 SGHVS and CDR2 FNYEAQ. CDR3 sequence reads: CASSLQENTEAFF. DNA of the CDR3: TGTGCCAGCAGCTTGCAGGAGAACACTGAAGCTTTCTTT.

This clonotype has ten or more counts. The chain joins TRBV18 to TRBJ2-5; D remains unclear. The CDR3 spans 14 residues. In germline, CDR1 is KGHSH, CDR2 LQKENI. Trimming left V 1 base short and J 2 bases short, with 8 bases between. CDR3 sequence: CASSPRTLQETQYF. The CDR3 coding sequence is TGTGCCAGCTCACCACGGACCCTACAAGAGACCCAGTACTTC.

Ten or more counts support this clonotype. The chain recombines TRBV4-1 with TRBJ1-1, with TRBD1 matching over 7 bases. This CDR3 has 16 residues. Germline V CDR1 and CDR2: MGHRA, YSYEKL. J gave up 5 bases and V 0 bases, and 9 bases lay outside the gene matches. CDR3: CASSQDKRQGGTEAFF. The CDR3 DNA follows: TGCGCCAGCAGCCAAGATAAAAGACAGGGAGGAACTGAAGCTTTCTTT.

The sample holds many counts of this clonotype. This chain links TRBV6-1 with TRBJ1-2; 8 nucleotides line up with TRBD1. The CDR3 length is 13 residues. V was pared by 4 bases and J by 6 bases, with 4 bases of the junction left unmatched. Germline loops: CDR1 MNHNS, CDR2 SASEGT. This chain's CDR3 is CASSVDRGHGYTF. In DNA, the CDR3 is TGTGCCAGCAGTGTCGACAGGGGTCATGGCTACACCTTC.

In its sample, this clonotype was seen many times. The gene calls are TRBV4-2 and TRBJ1-5; 10 bases align to TRBD1. The length of the CDR3 is 15 residues. Germline lookup yields CDR1 LGHNA and CDR2 YNFKEQ. The V and J ends lost 1 base and 6 bases, in that order; junction bases with no gene match: 3. The CDR3, as DNA: TGTGCCAGCAGCCAAGGGGACAGGGGAATTCAGCCCCAGCATTTT. Protein sequence: CASSQGDRGIQPQHF.

This clonotype was detected many times. The rearrangement links TRBV5-1 to TRBJ2-7; D gene ambiguous. Germline CDR1 SGHRS, CDR2 YFSETQ. V lost 0 bases and J lost 7, with 17 bases in between. The CDR3 extends over 15 amino acids. The CDR3 region is CASSLEGGLNGEQYF. In DNA form, the CDR3 reads TGCGCCAGCAGCTTGGAGGGCGGCCTCAACGGAGAGCAGTACTTC.

This clonotype was observed many times. The chain recombines TRBV20-1 with TRBJ2-1, with 7 bases identical to TRBD1. Germline V gene data show CDR1 as DFQATT and CDR2 as SNEGSKA (reference sequence). V dropped 1 base and J dropped 0; count of bases not matched to a gene: 3. The CDR3 consists of 15 residues. The CDR3 region is CSARGRDSSYNEQFF. CDR3 coding DNA: TGCAGTGCTAGAGGCCGGGACAGCTCCTACAATGAGCAGTTCTTC.

This chain joins TRBV20-1 and TRBJ2-5, with 10 bases fitting TRBD1. The length of the CDR3 is 12 residues. In germline, CDR1 is DFQATT, CDR2 SNEGSKA (reference sequence). The junction had 4 bases not matched to a gene; V was cut back by 6 bases and J by 6 bases. In DNA form, the CDR3 reads TGCAGTGCCGGGGACAGGGGAAAGACCCAGTACTTC. Residues: CSAGDRGKTQYF.

This clonotype was observed many times. The chain employs TRBV6-6 and TRBJ2-1, with 8 bases fitting TRBD2. The CDR3 covers 15 residues. In germline, CDR1 is MNHNY, CDR2 SVGAGI (reference sequence). V lost 5 bases to trimming and J lost 5 bases; unmatched junction nucleotides: 8. The CDR3 region has the DNA TGTGCCAGCAGTCCCACTAGCGGCATGGACAATGAGCAGTTCTTC. It translates to CASSPTSGMDNEQFF.

In this sample, this clonotype turned up many times. The CDR3 bases are TGTGCCAGCAGCTTGACCACCGGGGAGCTGTTTTTT. This translates into CASSLTTGELFF. This chain joins TRBV5-6 and TRBJ2-2; D gene unclear. The CDR3 is made up of 12 amino acids. Trimming took off 1 base at V and 4 bases at J, with 2 bases between the two ends. In germline, CDR1 is SGHDT, CDR2 YYEEEE.